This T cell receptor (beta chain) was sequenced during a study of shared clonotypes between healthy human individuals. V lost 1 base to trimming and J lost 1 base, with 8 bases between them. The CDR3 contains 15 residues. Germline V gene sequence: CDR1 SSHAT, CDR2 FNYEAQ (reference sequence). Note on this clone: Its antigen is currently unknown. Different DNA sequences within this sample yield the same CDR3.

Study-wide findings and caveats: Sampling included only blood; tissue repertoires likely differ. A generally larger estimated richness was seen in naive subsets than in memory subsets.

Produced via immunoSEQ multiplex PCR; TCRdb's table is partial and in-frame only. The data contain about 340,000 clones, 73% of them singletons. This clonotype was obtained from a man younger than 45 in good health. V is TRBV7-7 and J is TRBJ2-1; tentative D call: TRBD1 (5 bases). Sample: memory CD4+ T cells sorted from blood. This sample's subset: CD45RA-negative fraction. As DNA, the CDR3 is TGTGCCAGCAGCTTAGGGCAGGGTTCCTACAATGAGCAGTTCTTC. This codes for CASSLGQGSYNEQFF.